A selection of T cell receptor beta chains follows, all from one sample in a study of OX40 agonist ivuxolimab in advanced cancers. Produced via immunoSEQ multiplex PCR; TCRdb's table is partial and in-frame only. This sample has about 73,000 clones, with around 90% found just once. Sample: CD4+ or CD8+ T cells sorted from blood, taken in a trial of the OX40 agonist ivuxolimab. The receptors were sampled from an adult with an advanced solid tumor such as melanoma, head and neck, liver or kidney cancer. Both conserved end residues are part of each CDR3. A D gene is named only where the DNA matches it firmly. Part of the rows lack a size; the others show once, few, many or a class for expanded clones.

TRBJ2-2,TRBV30,once,TRBD2,TGTGCCTGGTCTGCGGGGGGAGGAACCGGGGAGCTGTTTTTT,CAWSAGGGTGELFF
TRBJ2-1,TRBV6-4,.,TRBD2,TGTGCCAGCAGTGTTCTGGCGGGAGGGGACAATGAGCAGTTCTTC,CASSVLAGGDNEQFF
TRBJ1-3,TRBV25-1,.,.,TGTGCCAGCAGTCAAAGTATCTCTGGAAACACCATATATTTT,CASSQSISGNTIYF
TRBJ2-1,TRBV7-6,.,.,TGTGCCAGCAGCCCTCCGGGACCCGAAAATGAGCAGTTCTTC,CASSPPGPENEQFF
TRBJ2-7,TRBV5-3,.,TRBD1,TGTGCCAGAAGCACCTCCGGGACAGGGATTTACGAGCAGTACTTC,CARSTSGTGIYEQYF
TRBJ2-7,TRBV28,.,.,TGTGCCAGCGAAACGTCCTCCTACGAGCAGTACTTC,CASETSSYEQYF
TRBJ2-2,TRBV7-3,.,.,TGTGCCAGCAGCTTAAGGGCCCCTCTGGGAAGGACCGGGGAGCTGTTTTTT,CASSLRAPLGRTGELFF
TRBJ2-7,TRBV2,.,.,TGTGCCAGCAGTGAGTGGGAAGTGCAGTACTTC,CASSEWEVQYF
TRBJ1-5,TRBV5-5,.,TRBD1,TGTGCCAGCAGCGGGGGACAGGGGGGCAATCAGCCCCAGCATTTT,CASSGGQGGNQPQHF
TRBJ2-5,TRBV11-2,.,TRBD2,TGTGCCAGCAGCTTACTTAGCGGGAGGAGGGGAGAGACCCAGTACTTC,CASSLLSGRRGETQYF
TRBJ2-1,TRBV5-4,.,TRBD2,TGTGCCAGCAGCTTGGGAGCGGGAGGGCCTAATGAGCAGTTCTTC,CASSLGAGGPNEQFF
TRBJ2-3,TRBV27,.,.,TGTGCCAGCAGATTCTCAGGGGACGCTACGCAGTATTTT,CASRFSGDATQYF
TRBJ1-6,TRBV30,.,TRBD1,TGTGCCTGGATTGCCGGACAGGGTACTTTGAATTCACCCCTCCACTTT,CAWIAGQGTLNSPLHF
TRBJ2-5,TRBV4-2,few,TRBD2,TGTGCCAGCAGCCGAGAGACTAGCTCCGTAGAGACCCAGTACTTC,CASSRETSSVETQYF
TRBJ1-1,TRBV7-8,once,.,TGTGCCAGCAGCTTAGCGATGGGTGGGACTGAAGCTTTCTTT,CASSLAMGGTEAFF
TRBJ1-5,TRBV18,.,.,TGTGCCAGCTCACAGGGGGGGGGAAATCAGCCCCAGCATTTT,CASSQGGGNQPQHF
TRBJ1-6,TRBV19,.,.,TGTGCCAGTAGAGGGCTAAGTCTGGATTCACCCCTCCACTTT,CASRGLSLDSPLHF
TRBJ2-6,TRBV25-1,few,.,TGTGCCAGCAGTGAGAGCTCTGGGGCCAACGTCCTGACTTTC,CASSESSGANVLTF
TRBJ2-1,TRBV27,.,TRBD1,TGTGCCAGCAGTCCCGGGACAGGGGTTGCCGAGAACAATGAGCAGTTCTTC,CASSPGTGVAENNEQFF
TRBJ2-3,TRBV6-5,.,TRBD1,TGTGCCAGCAGTTACGGCACAGGGGTCCCAGATACGCAGTATTTT,CASSYGTGVPDTQYF
TRBJ2-3,TRBV7-6,.,.,TGTGCCAGCAGCCTATACAGGGCAGATACGCAGTATTTT,CASSLYRADTQYF
TRBJ2-1,TRBV28,once,TRBD2,TGTGCCAGCAGCCAGCATGGGACTAGCGGGAGACCGTTCTTC,CASSQHGTSGRPFF
TRBJ2-5,TRBV6-5,.,.,TGTGCCAGCAGTTACTCGGGCGGACAAGAGACCCAGTACTTC,CASSYSGGQETQYF
TRBJ2-2,TRBV15,.,.,TGTGCCACCAGCAGAGAACTGGACGAGATAACCGGGGAGCTGTTTTTT,CATSRELDEITGELFF
TRBJ1-5,TRBV27,.,.,TGTGCCAGCAGTTTGGATAGCAATCAGCCCCAGCATTTT,CASSLDSNQPQHF
TRBJ2-3,TRBV5-1,.,.,TGCGCCAGCAGCTTTAGTGATCCCACAGATACGCAGTATTTT,CASSFSDPTDTQYF
TRBJ2-7,TRBV6-5,.,.,TGTGCCAGCAGTTACTCGGGAGCCCCCGGGAAGTACTTC,CASSYSGAPGKYF
TRBJ2-1,TRBV6-1,.,TRBD2,TGTGCCAGCAGTGTGGGGGGGAAGCGGGGCTCCTACAATGAGCAGTTCTTC,CASSVGGKRGSYNEQFF
TRBJ1-1,TRBV4-1,.,.,TGCGCCAGCAGCCAGGATAGACAGGCGAAAGCTTTCTTT,CASSQDRQAKAFF
TRBJ2-5,TRBV5-1,once,TRBD2,TGCGCCAGCAGCTACCAACTAGCGGGAACCCTTTTGGACTTC,CASSYQLAGTLLDF
TRBJ2-7,TRBV30,.,TRBD2,TGTGCCTGGACTAGCGGGAGGGCCGGGTCCTACGAGCAGTACTTC,CAWTSGRAGSYEQYF
TRBJ2-1,TRBV28,.,.,TGTGCCAGCAGTCCCCCCTGGGAGGATGAGCAGTTCTTC,CASSPPWEDEQFF
TRBJ2-1,TRBV4-3,once,TRBD2,TGCGCCAGCAGCCAAGCTAGCGGGAGGGCCTACAATGAGCAGTTCTTC,CASSQASGRAYNEQFF
TRBJ2-7,TRBV7-3,few,TRBD2,TGTGCCAGCAGCGAAAGGTCCGGGAGGGCCGACGAGCAGTACTTC,CASSERSGRADEQYF
TRBJ1-2,TRBV25-1,.,.,TGTGCCAGCATAGGAGCTTTTGGGGATGGCTACACCTTC,CASIGAFGDGYTF
TRBJ2-7,TRBV6-1,once,.,TGTGCCAGCAGCTATCTGTACGAGCAGTACTTC,CASSYLYEQYF
TRBJ2-1,TRBV7-7,.,TRBD2,TGTGCTAGCAGCTTACAAGCGGGAGGTAACAATGAGCAGTTCTTC,CASSLQAGGNNEQFF
TRBJ2-3,TRBV30,.,.,TGTGCCTGGAGTGTATCAGATACGCAGTATTTT,CAWSVSDTQYF
TRBJ2-2,TRBV7-9,.,.,TGTGCCAGCAGCAAGGGACTGTCGAGGACCGGGGAGCTGTTTTTT,CASSKGLSRTGELFF
TRBJ1-5,TRBV6-5,.,.,TGTGCCAGCAGTTACTCGCTGGGGGGACAGCCCCAGCATTTT,CASSYSLGGQPQHF
TRBJ1-5,TRBV10-3,.,.,TGTGCCATCAGTGAATTGACAGGCGGCAATCAGCCCCAGCATTTT,CAISELTGGNQPQHF
TRBJ2-3,TRBV5-5,.,TRBD2,TGTGCCAGCAGCATACCGACTAGCGGGATCACAGATACGCAGTATTTT,CASSIPTSGITDTQYF
TRBJ2-2,TRBV6-6,.,TRBD2,TGTGCCAGCAGAGGACTAGCGGGAGGGGCCGGGGAGCTGTTTTTT,CASRGLAGGAGELFF
TRBJ1-5,TRBV28,.,.,TGTGCCAGCAGTATGGGGGGCAGTGGTCAGCCCCAGCATTTT,CASSMGGSGQPQHF
TRBJ2-3,TRBV9,.,.,TGTGCCTCGAACCGGGCCGCGCAGACAGATACGCAGTATTTT,CASNRAAQTDTQYF
TRBJ2-1,TRBV19,.,.,TGTGCCAGTATCAGGGGGTCGGAGGGATACAATGAGCAGTTCTTC,CASIRGSEGYNEQFF
TRBJ2-7,TRBV5-6,few,.,TGTGCCAGCAGCTTGGGCGCCGCTTACGAGCAGTACTTC,CASSLGAAYEQYF
TRBJ2-5,TRBV2,.,TRBD1,TGTGCCAGCCGGACAGGGGGTTTTGAGACCCAGTACTTC,CASRTGGFETQYF
TRBJ1-1,TRBV6-5,.,.,TGTGCCAGCAGTTACTCGGGGGGCAGGGGGAACACTGAAGCTTTCTTT,CASSYSGGRGNTEAFF
TRBJ1-4,TRBV7-2,.,TRBD1,TGTGCCAGCAGCTCCCGACAGGGGGCGTCTAATGAAAAACTGTTTTTT,CASSSRQGASNEKLFF
TRBJ2-1,TRBV7-2,.,.,TGTGCCAGCAGCCGAAGACGGCACAATGAGCAGTTCTTC,CASSRRRHNEQFF
TRBJ1-2,TRBV29-1,once,.,TGCAGCGCCGGGGGCGAGTATGGCTACACCTTC,CSAGGEYGYTF
TRBJ2-5,TRBV19,.,TRBD1,TGTGCCAGTAGTACGACAGGGGGCTTCCTAGAGACCCAGTACTTC,CASSTTGGFLETQYF
TRBJ2-2,TRBV29-1,few,TRBD2,TGCAGCGTTGCTAGCGGGATGAACACCGGGGAGCTGTTTTTT,CSVASGMNTGELFF
TRBJ1-2,TRBV9,.,.,TGTGCCAGCAGCGTCCGCGGGGAGGGCGGCTACACCTTC,CASSVRGEGGYTF
TRBJ2-1,TRBV7-2,.,.,TGTGCCAGCAGCTTAGGATTTTGGCAATCGAATGAGCAGTTCTTC,CASSLGFWQSNEQFF
TRBJ2-1,TRBV14,.,.,TGTGCCAGCAGCCAAGATCGGGGACTTGGAACGGGTTACAATGAGCAGTTCTTC,CASSQDRGLGTGYNEQFF
TRBJ2-2,TRBV5-1,.,TRBD2,TGCGCCAGCAGCTCGTTAGCGGGGAACACCGGGGAGCTGTTTTTT,CASSSLAGNTGELFF